This T cell receptor beta chain was sequenced for a study of blood T cells in healthy people across ages. The study, taken as a whole, reports: Considered underestimates were the diversity estimates obtained from one million T cells.

With V trimmed by 6 bases and J by 7 bases, 6 bases remained unmatched. The CDR3 loop spans 14 amino acids. The germline V gene has CDR1 MDHEN and CDR2 SYDVKM. In regard to this clonotype: The target antigen is unknown.

Alongside a J-beta primer mix, a sample-barcoded 5' primer served in a second PCR lasting about 7 to 12 cycles. TCRdb itself ran the 5' RACE reads through MiXCR, one entry per CDR3 protein. The profile covers roughly 1.4 million distinct CDR3 sequences, with approximately 60% appearing a single time and over 6.5% taken by the ten largest. Per sample, no less than 6 micrograms of total RNA were extracted. The rearrangement uses TRBV28 and TRBJ2-1; 10 positions agree with TRBD1. The receptor comes from a young man in good health. Sequenced sample: blood. CDR3 region: CASRPGTGVNEQFF. The DNA of the CDR3 is TGTGCCAGCAGGCCCGGGACAGGGGTGAATGAGCAGTTCTTC.